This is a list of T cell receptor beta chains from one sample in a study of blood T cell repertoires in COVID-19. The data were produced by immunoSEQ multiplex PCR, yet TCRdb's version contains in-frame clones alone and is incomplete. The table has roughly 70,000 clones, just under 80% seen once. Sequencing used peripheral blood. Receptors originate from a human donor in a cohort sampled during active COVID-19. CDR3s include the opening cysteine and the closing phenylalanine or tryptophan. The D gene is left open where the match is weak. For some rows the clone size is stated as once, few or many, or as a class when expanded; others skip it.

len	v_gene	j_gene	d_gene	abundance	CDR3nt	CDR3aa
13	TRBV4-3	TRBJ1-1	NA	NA	TGCGCCAGCAGCCAAGGGACAACCACTGAAGCTTTCTTT	CASSQGTTTEAFF
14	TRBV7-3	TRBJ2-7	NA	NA	TGTGCCAGCAGCTCGGGGACGGGGGCCTACGAGCAGTACTTC	CASSSGTGAYEQYF
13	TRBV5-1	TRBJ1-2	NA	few	TGCGCCAGCAGCCCGGACAGTCCTAGCGGCTACACCTTC	CASSPDSPSGYTF
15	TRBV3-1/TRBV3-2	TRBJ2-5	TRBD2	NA	TGTGCCAGCAGGCGGCGACTAGCGGGTCAAGAGACCCAGTACTTC	CASRRRLAGQETQYF
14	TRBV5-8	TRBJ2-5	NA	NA	TGTGCCAGCAGCTTGTACGGGGACCAAGAGACCCAGTACTTC	CASSLYGDQETQYF
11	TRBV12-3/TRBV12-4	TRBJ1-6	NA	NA	TGTGCCAGCAGCCCTGGGAGAACCCTCCACTTT	CASSPGRTLHF
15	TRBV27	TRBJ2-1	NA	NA	TGTGCCAGCAGTTTAGGGGCGATGCTCTCTTATGAGCAGTTCTTC	CASSLGAMLSYEQFF
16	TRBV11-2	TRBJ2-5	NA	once	TGTGCCAGCAGCTTAGTGGGCGGGTCTGTTCGGGAGACCCAGTACTTC	CASSLVGGSVRETQYF
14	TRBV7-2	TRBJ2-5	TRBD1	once	TGTGCCAGCAGCTTAGACAGGGGACGAGAGACCCAGTACTTC	CASSLDRGRETQYF
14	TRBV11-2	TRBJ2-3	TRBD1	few	TGTGCCAGCAGCTTAGAGGGACAGCTGGTTACGCAGTATTTT	CASSLEGQLVTQYF
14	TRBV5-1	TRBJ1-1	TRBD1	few	TGCGCCAGCAGCGGGGACAGGGGGAACACTGAAGCTTTCTTT	CASSGDRGNTEAFF
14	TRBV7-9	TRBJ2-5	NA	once	TGTGCCAGCAGCACCCTCGCCCCGGGGGAGACCCAGTACTTC	CASSTLAPGETQYF
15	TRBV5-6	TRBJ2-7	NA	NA	TGTGCCAGCAGCTACCCAGGGGGGCAACTCTACGAGCAGTACTTC	CASSYPGGQLYEQYF
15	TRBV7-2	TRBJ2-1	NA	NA	TGTGCCAGCAGCTTTCCCGAGACAGGTTACAATGAGCAGTTCTTC	CASSFPETGYNEQFF
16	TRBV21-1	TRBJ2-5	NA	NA	TGTGCCAGCAGGAAGACTAGCGGGAGGGTTCGAGAGACCCAGTACTTC	CASRKTSGRVRETQYF